These 2 T cell receptor beta chains were sequenced from one sample in a study of monozygotic twins with inflammatory bowel disease (dated by TCRdb to the late 2010s). Library preparation used 5' RACE. The instrument was an Illumina HiSeq 2500. TCRdb reprocessed the reads and assigns one entry to each CDR3 protein sequence, leaving out DNA. The sample table holds about 380,000 distinct CDR3 sequences. Roughly 2.6% of the sample lies in the top ten. The sequenced sample consisted of blood. The receptors were gathered from a human donor with ulcerative colitis or Crohn's disease, or a healthy co-twin of an affected twin (not recorded which).

The chain employs TRBV6-2 or TRBV6-3 and TRBJ1-5. Germline assignment: CDR1 MNHEY and CDR2 SVGEGT. This CDR3 contains 12 residues. This chain's CDR3 is CASKDRDQPQHF.

V gene TRBV2 combines with J gene TRBJ2-3; with no DNA, the TCRdb D assignment of TRBD1 cannot be verified. There are 15 residues in the CDR3. Germline CDR1 and CDR2: SNHLY and FYNNEI. The CDR3 is CASSEGQQLTDTQYF. Drawing the rest from reference TRBV2 and TRBJ2-3, the complete variable domain is EPEVTQTPSHQVTQMGQEVILRCVPISNHLYFYWYRQILGQKVEFLVSFYNNEISEKSEIFDDQFSVERPDGSNFTLKIRSTKLEDSAMYFCASSEGQQLTDTQYFGPGTRLTVL.